Given below is one T cell receptor (beta chain) in context. This clonotype showed up just a few times. It has no known antigen specificity. The sample holds no much larger clone one base away, and base qualities are not on file. This sample is part of a study of T cells in Graves' hyperthyroidism and ophthalmopathy (dated by TCRdb to about 2019). Looking at the study overall: Peripheral blood was sampled at the time of initial diagnosis, prior to any treatment. TCR V-J signatures able to tell the groups apart were searched for in a discovery cohort of about a hundred patients, of whom 40 to 45 had Graves' ophthalmopathy and around 57 had stable Graves' hyperthyroidism. Prospective prediction of ophthalmopathy was tested in an independent validation cohort of 18 to 20 hyperthyroidism patients and around 16 patients who later progressed to ophthalmopathy. The roughly 100 discovery patients were divided at random into training and test sets in a 7:3 ratio. In addition, the study compared T-cell repertoires in thyroid tissue and in blood from 6 or 7 Graves' hyperthyroidism patients. After sampling, hyperthyroidism patients received methimazole starting at 30 mg daily, and ophthalmopathy patients received high-dose intravenous methylprednisolone. The paper reports TCR Vbeta CDR3 sequencing of approximately 140 peripheral blood samples: under 45 ophthalmopathy, 75 to 80 hyperthyroidism and roughly 17 progressor patients.

Beyond this particular receptor, the publication reports: Ophthalmopathy was separated from stable hyperthyroidism by a 13 V-J signature model, with about 86% sensitivity and approximately 84% specificity obtained in cross-validation and 80%/75% obtained in testing. Blood samples also contained most of the expanded thyroid clonotypes (frequency above 0.001), which suggests that blood repertoires may reflect thyroid immune responses. In validation, the model predicted progression to ophthalmopathy with around 71% sensitivity and 72% to 85% specificity, a median of about 6.7 months before onset. Sample size was not statistically predetermined, and blinding of investigators to group allocation was not performed.

Hyperthyroidism patients were newly diagnosed, had a disease duration of under 2 months, and were aged 18 to 65 years. Any patient with an uncontrolled infection, another autoimmune disease, pregnancy or lactation was excluded. Diagnoses relied on clinical symptoms, serum thyroxine and TRAb, thyroid ultrasound and orbital computed tomography. For progressor patients, blood was drawn at the first diagnosis of hyperthyroidism, before any ophthalmopathy symptoms had appeared. Ficoll-Paque density gradient centrifugation was used to isolate PBMCs from about 9 ml of fresh peripheral blood. Progressor patients were first diagnosed with Graves' hyperthyroidism and then developed ophthalmopathy during follow-up. Total RNA was extracted using Trizol reagent, and RNA quality was assessed on an Agilent 2100 Bioanalyzer. V ends up 5 bases short and J 4 bases short, with an unmatched junction base count of 9. The CDR3 sequence holds 16 residues, the cysteine and phenylalanine included. Solely the CDR3 DNA is kept, with 48 bases framed from the first base. The germline V gene yields SNHLY for CDR1 and FYNNEI for CDR2.

Amplification of TCR beta CDR3 regions was carried out from RNA transcripts. For the first round of RT-PCR on the TCR CDR3, the HTBI primer set was used together with the Qiagen OneStep RT-PCR kit. Libraries were constructed in a second round of multiplex PCR, after which size selection and purification were carried out. The libraries were sequenced on an Illumina HiSeq2000 using paired-end 100 bp reads. Under the source paper's analysis protocol: Raw data were processed with SOAPnuke, discarding reads with adapters, uncalled bases, mean Phred below 15, or no exact constant-primer or identifier match. COPE v1.2.5 was used to merge high-quality paired reads, and clonotypes were defined as unique nucleotide sequences. Clonotypes were aligned to IMGT TRBV, TRBD and TRBJ reference segments using MiTCR v1.1. The analysis was restricted to V-J combinations with a frequency above 0.0001, which together covered 99% to 99.2% of the repertoires. The TCS score was defined as F50 (clonal expansion) divided by E x V (chaos), with BLOSUM62-based TCRdist calculated between CDR3 peptides within each V-J. Welch's t-statistics and random forest reduced around 510 V-J features to about 12, which were used in a naive Bayes classifier (R e1071). The public reads were run again by TCRdb, first through fastp at Q25 and then through MiXCR, and only productive beta chains were kept. Each entry is one CDR3 protein sequence, shown with its most common DNA and genes. TCRdb's processing, not the authors', yielded these V and J calls. This sample comprises around 340,000 distinct CDR3 sequences, about 18% of them detected only once. The ten biggest clones cover roughly 35% of the sample.

Sequencing was done on a sample of blood. The chain is encoded by TRBV2 joined to TRBJ1-3; 9 bases in between match TRBD1. The receptor was derived from a woman in her 30s with Graves' hyperthyroidism that later progressed to Graves' ophthalmopathy. The CDR3 reads as follows: CASSWTGETKGNTIYF. Here is the DNA: TGTGCCAGCAGTTGGACAGGGGAAACGAAGGGAAACACCATATATTTT.